The entry below describes one T cell receptor (beta chain). Antigen unknown. Noted time point: blood 2 weeks post-SBRT. Treatment here: 15 Gy SBRT to primary tumor, nephrectomy 4 weeks later. The data were taken from a study of radiation and T cells in renal cell carcinoma. The wider study: Nephrectomy followed 15 Gy stereotactic body radiation by 4 weeks. General study points: From baseline, blood top tumor clonotypes peaked at 2 weeks post-radiation.

The CDR3 spans 15 residues. V was cut by 7 bases and J by 3 bases, with 16 bases left in between. Germline lookup yields CDR1 MNHNS and CDR2 SASEGT. TCRdb's copy holds only in-frame clones and misses some; the assay was immunoSEQ multiplex PCR. The sample contains 120,000 or so clones, approximately 75% of which appear only once. V is TRBV6-1 and J is TRBJ1-5, with D possibly being TRBD1 (6 bases). This receptor was taken from a woman in her sixties with renal cell carcinoma. The sample was blood, taken from a patient whose treatment included radiotherapy and nephrectomy. CDR3 region: CASIPSRGPNQPQHF. CDR3 DNA sequence: TGTGCCAGCATCCCCTCCAGGGGTCCCAATCAGCCCCAGCATTTT.